This section outlines one T cell receptor (beta chain) sequence together with its context. No cognate antigen has been identified for it. The cohort was made up of approximately 700 healthy bone marrow donors. All cohort members were sampled while nominally healthy, although unrecorded immune exposures were likely present. The donor was CMV seronegative and was included in the group of 352 seronegative cohort members. A peripheral blood sample was provided by each donor, and peripheral blood mononuclear cells were used for TCR beta sequencing. The Qiagen DNeasy Blood Extraction Kit was used to extract genomic DNA from the blood cell samples. This record comes from a study of cytomegalovirus exposure and HLA in healthy donors (dated by TCRdb to about 2017). Context from the whole study: An earlier analysis of roughly 500 of the donors reported 276 Gb of sequence data and 90 million to 120 million unique TCR beta sequences obtained from approximately 180 million T cells. An early release covering over 500 HLA-typed donors comprised about 290 gigabases of sequencing data and tens of millions of unique TCR sequences. Among the roughly 400 genotyped donors, roughly 80% belonged to the genetic ancestry cluster associated with self-reported Caucasian donors. The study aimed to test whether cataloging public T cell receptors could reveal signatures of past pathogen exposure. The T cell repertoires of 700 or so subjects were profiled by immunosequencing and related to cytomegalovirus serostatus. Besides the first cohort of approximately 670 subjects, a separate validation cohort made up of over 100 different subjects was used. To predict cytomegalovirus infection status, the study brought together high-throughput TCR immunosequencing, statistical association of individual TCRs with disease status, and machine learning. A later analysis re-analyzed previously published TCR beta repertoires from roughly 600 donors and added high-resolution HLA genotyping to study TCR occurrence patterns. The later analysis used no new phenotypic data to find candidate immune exposures, relying instead on TCR beta sequences and their occurrence across donors. To decide whether each TCR beta V gene segment behaved as functional or pseudogenic, an earlier analysis of fewer than 750 of the donors relied on high-throughput TCR beta sequencing. Alongside the repertoire data, information on donor age, sex, ethnicity and CMV serostatus was compiled. In a later genetic analysis, genome-wide SNP genotypes for 398 of the 666 donors were used, and that subset was treated as a discovery cohort. All discovery cohort repertoires had been generated using a single sequencing platform. HLA typing included class I and class II loci at four-digit resolution. Typing coverage differed by locus: A, B, C, DRB1 and DQB1 were typed in roughly 629-640 donors, DQA1 in 522, DPA1 in 606, and DPB1 in 400 to 480. About five DR-DQ haplotypes were handled as single units for association and clustering, since linkage in the cohort was strong. On average, about 240,000 unique TCR beta nucleotide sequences were sequenced per donor among fewer than 500 genotyped donors of the cohort, with roughly a sixth of those sequences being non-productive. Here is what the overall study found, with its caveats: For the cohort, immune exposure information was limited to CMV serostatus. In the study, roughly 160 TCR beta chains were listed as associated with cytomegalovirus. It was suggested by the authors that the approach could potentially be generalized to other disease states and immunological phenotypes. According to a later analysis, TCR association rates differed among HLA loci, with DRB1 alleles showing the most associated TCRs and HLA-C alleles showing the fewest. Compared with the roughly 700-donor mean, donors in an Asian-associated ancestry cluster had fewer N-insertions in productive TCRs, according to a later genetic analysis. Correlated functional status among segregating V segments might be attributable to linkage disequilibrium, but an unknown experimental factor could not be ruled out. A group of highly shared sequence variants was considered likely to be a technical artifact of the sequencing pipeline. Strong co-occurrence of HLA alleles, especially DR and DQ, made assigning TCR associations to individual alleles difficult. A further reported finding was that TCR beta sequences accurately predicted the HLA-A and HLA-B alleles for most subjects in the first cohort. According to a later analysis, parvovirus B19, influenza, CMV and Epstein-Barr virus appeared linked to several top co-occurrence clusters. A later analysis found that HLA-associated TCR beta chains were more clonally expanded and had lower generation probabilities than equally common non-associated chains. In a later analysis, about 16,000 TCR beta sequences were associated with specific HLA alleles at a false discovery rate of 0.05. An association between a missense DCLRE1C variant and V-gene and J-gene trimming of TCR beta chains was found in a later genetic analysis and replicated in an independent cohort. A later analysis found that most CMV-associated TCR beta chains appeared HLA-restricted, with HLA associations seemingly driven largely by CMV exposure. Because counts were too low, roughly 18 rarely observed V segments, including chromosome 9 orphons, were left out of the earlier analysis of a few hundred of the donors. The classifier was reported to diagnose cytomegalovirus status with high specificity and sensitivity in both the original and validation cohorts. Across donors, most TCR sequences were observed very rarely, whereas some public TCRs were present in many individuals. A few of the identified cytomegalovirus-associated TCR beta chains were confirmed in vitro to be specific for cytomegalovirus antigens. In an earlier analysis of over 550 of the donors, most TCR beta V segments were observed in productive rearrangements about 87% or about 30% of the time, broadly matching IMGT annotations. Because HLA typing was missing for some donors at each locus, association tests included only the typed subset. Roughly uniform sequencing depth across donors was assumed in presence/absence analyses, although this assumption may not hold. The cohort was sequenced for TCR beta chains only, and without alpha or paired-chain data the features that could be detected were limited.

The library was made by the immunoSEQ multiplex PCR assay. For the multiplex PCR, a mixture combining 60 forward primers for TCR Vbeta segments and 13 reverse primers for TCR Jbeta segments was used. Amplification of the CDR3 region of rearranged TCR beta genes was performed with a multiplex PCR assay on genomic DNA. The Illumina HiSeq System was used to sequence the amplified TCR beta libraries as 87-base-pair reads. The published analysis was carried out like this. In a later analysis, tens of millions of unique TCR beta chains were counted across the roughly 670 repertoires, and approximately 11 million of these chains were shared by at least two donors. To remove PCR and sequencing errors, raw reads were error-corrected and collapsed into unique sequences using a nearest-neighbor algorithm that merged closely related sequences. To assign V, D and J gene segments, CDR3 sequences were aligned to IMGT reference sequences. For a sequence to be retained, a match of at least six nucleotides was required to both a V gene segment and a J gene segment. Rearrangements were called productive when the CDR3 lacked stop codons and stayed in frame with V and J; all others were non-productive. CDR3 was defined by IMGT convention, running from the second conserved V-encoded cysteine to the conserved J-encoded phenylalanine. In an earlier analysis of around 640 of the donors, sequences lacking an unambiguous match to a single V gene segment were excluded. In an earlier analysis of more than 500 of the donors, a V segment was called functional when productive rearrangements were above 56.7%, and segregating when the standard deviation between donors exceeded 5%. A statistical classification framework was built for diagnosing cytomegalovirus status from the catalog of TCR beta chain sequences. A later analysis assigned V and J genes by comparing TCR nucleotide sequences with IMGT/GENE-DB human TR gene sequences. The TCRdist pipeline was used in a later analysis to assign CDR3 sequences and most-parsimonious VDJ recombination scenarios. In a later analysis, every TCR beta chain was defined by the combination of its CDR3 amino acid sequence and its V-gene family, and reads without a unique V-gene family were dropped. To address suspected cross-contamination and a sequencing artifact, a later analysis removed a few hundred highly shared, low-generation-probability nucleotide sequences. For each public chain, a later analysis derived a clonal expansion index from normalized ranks of inferred template counts within each repertoire. In a later analysis, generation probabilities were computed using a VDJ recombination model fitted to out-of-frame rearrangements, and the results were checked against IGoR. In a later analysis, hypergeometric tests were used to score TCR-TCR, TCR-HLA and TCR-CMV co-occurrence, with a repertoire-size bias correction applied to TCR pairs. False discovery rates were estimated in a later analysis by permuting HLA or CMV assignments 20 times. In a later analysis, co-occurring TCRs were grouped using DBSCAN, with TCRdist sequence similarity added in when clustering inside HLA-allele-positive subsets. For co-occurrence clustering, repertoires with fewer than 30,000 or more than 120,000 public chains were excluded, along with roughly 5 repertoires with anomalous nucleotide sharing. Drawn from immuneACCESS, this table holds only the in-frame rearrangements with V and J called that TCRdb kept. Clones are partly lost; checked studies trace under half to an unresolved V gene and leave the rest unexplained. That table supplies the V and J calls and clone size; D and trimming were determined from the DNA. This sample's table lists 130,000 to 150,000 clones. Less than 3.5% of the sample is taken by the ten largest.

The TCR sequence derives from a middle-aged man in good health and CMV-seronegative. Material: PBMCs.

In nucleotides, the sequence is TGCGCCAGCAGCCAAGGGGCCGGATACTACGAGCAGTACTTC. Translated, this is CASSQGAGYYEQYF. This receptor chain uses TRBV4-1 and TRBJ2-7, with an unclear D gene assignment. V drops 1 base and J drops 3 bases, leaving 10 bases in between. The germline V gene gives CDR1 as MGHRA and CDR2 as YSYEKL. From cysteine to phenylalanine, the CDR3 is 14 amino acids long. Just CDR3 DNA is preserved here, 42 bases in frame from base 1.